Given below is one TCR beta chain in context. This sample stems from a study of blood T cell repertoires in COVID-19. Recovered status applied to Cohort 3 donors who had two consecutive negative PCRs. It also applied to those with clearance or with symptom resolution. Sequencing used immunoSEQ multiplex PCR; TCRdb keeps in-frame clones, though not all of them. The sample contains 250,000 to 300,000 clones, 80% to 95% of which appear only once. Germline lookup yields CDR1 ENHRY and CDR2 SYGVKD. Trimming took 5 bases from V and 6 from J; bases not matched to a gene: 9. The CDR3 runs to 14 residues. The receptor was derived from a woman in her 30s who had recovered from COVID-19. Material: PBMCs or T cells enriched from blood (not recorded which). V gene TRBV10-3 combines with J gene TRBJ1-2; 7 bases align to TRBD1. CDR3 nucleotide sequence: TGTGCCATCAGTTCCATACAGGGGCGGAATGGCTACACCTTC. Its translation: CAISSIQGRNGYTF.